Below are 14 T cell receptor beta chains sequenced from a single sample in a study of T-cell memory formation after mild COVID-19. MiXCR, applied by TCRdb to the 5' RACE reads, yields one record per CDR3 protein. Of about 320,000 distinct CDR3 sequences in the sample, 13% to 15% are singletons; the top ten hold approximately 22%. Specimen: PBMCs or a T cell subset sorted from them (not recorded which). The receptors originated from a man between 18 and 35 years old who had mild COVID-19 (a few samples of this study predate the infection). Cell type and time point are not known.

V usage is TRBV7-7 and J usage is TRBJ2-7; D remains unclear. The CDR3 consists of 15 residues. CDR1 and CDR2 from the germline V gene are SSHAT and FNYEAQ (reference sequence). CDR3 nucleotide sequence: TGTGCTAGCAGCCCCCACCTCCTTGACGACTACGAGCAGTACGTC. Its protein is CASSPHLLDDYEQYV.

The chain employs TRBV7-9 and TRBJ2-3; 8 nucleotides agree with TRBD1. Trimming cost V 4 bases and J 4 bases; bases outside gene matches: 4. Per germline, CDR1 SEHNR and CDR2 FQNEAQ (reference sequence). The CDR3 extends over 14 amino acids. The CDR3 here is CASSSRDRPDTQYF. CDR3 in DNA: TGTGCCAGCAGCTCGAGGGACAGGCCAGATACGCAGTATTTT.

At least ten counts were recorded for this clonotype. This sequence joins TRBV12-3 or TRBV12-4 and TRBJ2-5, with D tentatively TRBD1 (6 bases). V gave up 5 bases and J gave up 4 bases, with 8 bases separating them. The CDR3 is 12 amino acids. The CDR3 nucleotides read TGTGCCAGCAGTATCAGGGGAGAGACCCAGTACTTC. As protein: CASSIRGETQYF.

The V call is TRBV3-1, the J call TRBJ2-1, with 7 bases identical to TRBD1. CDR1 and CDR2 from the germline V gene are LGHDT and YNNKEL (reference sequence). V gave up 6 bases and J gave up 9 bases; unmatched junction bases: 8. The CDR3 sequence is 13 residues long. CDR3 sequence reads: CASREQGSLEQFF. The CDR3 nucleotides read TGTGCCAGCAGGGAACAGGGGTCACTTGAGCAGTTCTTC.

The chain has TRBV29-1 and TRBJ1-5; TRBD1 agrees at 7 bases. Losses at the gene ends were 4 bases for V and 1 base for J; bases not matched to a gene: 10. CDR3 length equals 16 residues. Looked up from germline, CDR1 is SQVTM and CDR2 is ANQGSEA. The CDR3 sequence is CSVVFGAGGSNQPQHF. CDR3 sequence (DNA): TGCAGCGTTGTGTTTGGGGCAGGGGGGAGCAATCAGCCCCAGCATTTT.

This clonotype was counted at least ten times. This chain connects TRBV9 to TRBJ2-3; D ambiguous. Trimming left V 0 bases short and J 4 bases short, with 3 bases between. This CDR3 is built from 12 residues. The germline gives CDR1 SGDLS, CDR2 YYNGEE. CDR3 loop: CASSVGADTQYF. The CDR3 DNA reads as TGTGCCAGCAGCGTAGGCGCAGATACGCAGTATTTT. The entire variable domain, with the rest obtained from reference TRBV9 and TRBJ2-3, is as follows: DSGVTQTPKHLITATGQRVTLRCSPRSGDLSVYWYQQSLDQGLQFLIQYYNGEERAKGNILERFSAQQFPDLHSELNLSSLELGDSALYFCASSVGADTQYFGPGTRLTVL.

The chain combines TRBV7-6 with TRBJ2-2; D unresolved. V dropped 2 bases and J dropped 2 bases, with 9 bases sitting between them. CDR1 and CDR2 (germline): SGHVS, FNYEAQ. The CDR3 is 15 residues long. The CDR3 DNA sequence: TGTGCCAGCAGCTTAAGCCGAGCTAACACCGGGGAGCTGTTTTTT. Encoded protein: CASSLSRANTGELFF. The full variable domain, completed using reference TRBV7-6 and TRBJ2-2, is GAGVSQSPRYKVTKRGQDVALRCDPISGHVSLYWYRQALGQGPEFLTYFNYEAQQDKSGLPNDRFSAERPEGSISTLTIQRTEQRDSAMYRCASSLSRANTGELFFGEGSRLTVL.

This clonotype was observed at least ten times. The chain combines TRBV20-1 with TRBJ2-3, with D possibly matching TRBD2 (5 bases). The CDR3 spans 14 residues. Per the germline V gene, CDR1 is DFQATT and CDR2 is SNEGSKA (reference sequence). Between the trimmed V and J ends, which lost 6 bases and 8 bases, there was a span of 21 bases. CDR3 amino acids: CSAGPQLLVITQYF. In nucleotides, the CDR3 is TGCAGTGCCGGACCCCAATTACTAGTCATTACGCAGTATTTT.

This clonotype came up a few times. V is TRBV10-3 and J is TRBJ2-3, with D perhaps being TRBD1 or TRBD2 (6 bases each). The V end was cut by 7 bases, the J end by 4 bases, with 18 bases between. The CDR3 contains 15 residues. The germline CDR1 and CDR2 sequences are ENHRY and SYGVKD. CDR3 DNA: TGTGCCATCACCAGAACTTTGGGGGGCCCAGATACGCAGTATTTT. Residues: CAITRTLGGPDTQYF.

In this sample, this clonotype turned up a few times. This sequence joins TRBV10-3 and TRBJ1-5, with D unresolved. The CDR3 runs 12 residues. CDR1 and CDR2 from the germline V gene are ENHRY and SYGVKD. V was clipped by 2 bases and J by 4 bases, with 3 bases between them. The CDR3 reads CAISEGNQPQHF. Here the CDR3 DNA reads TGTGCCATCAGTGAGGGGAATCAGCCCCAGCATTTT.

This clonotype occurred a few times. The V and J genes are TRBV29-1 and TRBJ2-1; 7 bases are a match to TRBD2. This CDR3 has 15 amino acids. The germline gives CDR1 SQVTM, CDR2 ANQGSEA. With 5 bases clipped from V and 4 bases from J, the junction kept 11 bases outside the gene matches. CDR3 amino acids: CSVHFWGGRYNEQFF. The DNA for the CDR3 is TGCAGCGTTCACTTCTGGGGGGGTAGATACAATGAGCAGTTCTTC.

This rearrangement joins TRBV12-3 or TRBV12-4 to TRBJ2-2; D is undetermined. The CDR3 is 15 amino acids. Deletions cut 6 bases from V and 6 bases from J, with 17 bases between. The CDR3 sequence is CASRTARVRSGELFF. The CDR3 coding sequence is TGTGCCAGCAGAACCGCACGGGTTAGGTCCGGGGAGCTGTTTTTT.

The rearrangement joins TRBV3-1 to TRBJ1-6; no clear D. Germline loops: CDR1 LGHDT, CDR2 YNNKEL (reference sequence). CDR3 length: 17 residues. Trimming left V 0 bases short and J 1 base short, with 10 bases between. CDR3 nucleotide sequence: TGTGCCAGCAGCCAAGAAGTCATGGGGTCCTATAATTCACCCCTCCACTTT. Translating gives CASSQEVMGSYNSPLHF.

The rearrangement uses TRBV5-1 and TRBJ1-1, with TRBD1 identical over 10 bases. The CDR3 totals 15 residues. The trim removed 4 bases at V and 5 bases at J, leaving 8 bases unmatched. From germline, CDR1 is SGHRS and CDR2 YFSETQ. In DNA, the CDR3 is TGCGCCAGCAGCGTGACAGGGGGCGAGGGGACTGAAGCTTTCTTT. This gives the protein CASSVTGGEGTEAFF. The entire variable domain, with the rest obtained from reference TRBV5-1 and TRBJ1-1, is as follows: KAGVTQTPRYLIKTRGQQVTLSCSPISGHRSVSWYQQTPGQGLQFLFEYFSETQRNKGNFPGRFSGRQFSNSRSEMNVSTLELGDSALYLCASSVTGGEGTEAFFGQGTRLTVV.